This TCR beta chain came from a study of blood T cell repertoires in COVID-19. Study-wide background: From the United States, Italy and Spain came samples of acute and convalescent COVID-19. T cells, B-cell-depleted T cells, or PBMCs supplied cDNA or gDNA.

In this sample, this clone turned up once. This table comes from immunoSEQ multiplex PCR, and its TCRdb copy is limited to in-frame clones, with some not included. The sample includes around 140,000 clones, roughly 84% of them seen just once. The V end lost 3 bases, the J end lost 0 bases, and 14 bases lay between the germline ends. Germline assignment: CDR1 SGHDN and CDR2 FVKESK. The CDR3 is made up of 16 amino acids. The sequenced sample was peripheral blood. The origin of this receptor is a woman of 80 years or more with acute or convalescent COVID-19. The chain couples TRBV14 to TRBJ1-1; possible D gene TRBD1, 6 bases. The CDR3 coding sequence is TGTGCCAGCAGCCAGGGGGCCCACAGGGTGAACACTGAAGCTTTCTTT. This encodes CASSQGAHRVNTEAFF.